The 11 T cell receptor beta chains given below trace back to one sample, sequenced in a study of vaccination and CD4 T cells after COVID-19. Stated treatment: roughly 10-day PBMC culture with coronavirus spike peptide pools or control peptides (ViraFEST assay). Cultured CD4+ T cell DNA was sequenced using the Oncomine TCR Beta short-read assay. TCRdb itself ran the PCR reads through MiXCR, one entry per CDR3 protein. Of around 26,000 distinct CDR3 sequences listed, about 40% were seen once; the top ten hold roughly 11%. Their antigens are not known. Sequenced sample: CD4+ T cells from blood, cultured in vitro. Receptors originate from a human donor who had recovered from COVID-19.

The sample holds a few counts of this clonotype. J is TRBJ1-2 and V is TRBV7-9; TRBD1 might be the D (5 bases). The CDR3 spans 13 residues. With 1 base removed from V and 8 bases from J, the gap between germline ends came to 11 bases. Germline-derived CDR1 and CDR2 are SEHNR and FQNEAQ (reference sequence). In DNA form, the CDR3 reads TGTGCCAGCAGCTTAGATGGGGGAGACGGCTACACCTTC. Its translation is CASSLDGGDGYTF.

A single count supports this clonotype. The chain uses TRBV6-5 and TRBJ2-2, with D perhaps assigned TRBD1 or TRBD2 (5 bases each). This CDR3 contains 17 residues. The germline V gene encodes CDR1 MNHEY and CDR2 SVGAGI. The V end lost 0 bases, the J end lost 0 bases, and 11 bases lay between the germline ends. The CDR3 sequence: CASSYSGPRSNTGELFF. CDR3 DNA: TGTGCCAGCAGTTACTCGGGACCCAGGTCGAACACCGGGGAGCTGTTTTTT.

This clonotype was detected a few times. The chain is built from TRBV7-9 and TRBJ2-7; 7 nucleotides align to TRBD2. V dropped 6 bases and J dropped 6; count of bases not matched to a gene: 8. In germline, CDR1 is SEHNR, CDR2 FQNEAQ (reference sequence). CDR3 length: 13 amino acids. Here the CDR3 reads CASRAGESVEQYF. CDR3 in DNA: TGTGCCAGCAGGGCGGGAGAATCCGTCGAGCAGTACTTC. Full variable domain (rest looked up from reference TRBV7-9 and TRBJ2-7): DTGVSQNPRHKITKRGQNVTFRCDPISEHNRLYWYRQTLGQGPEFLTYFQNEAQLEKSRLLSDRFSAERPKGSFSTLEIQRTEQGDSAMYLCASRAGESVEQYFGPGTRLTVT.

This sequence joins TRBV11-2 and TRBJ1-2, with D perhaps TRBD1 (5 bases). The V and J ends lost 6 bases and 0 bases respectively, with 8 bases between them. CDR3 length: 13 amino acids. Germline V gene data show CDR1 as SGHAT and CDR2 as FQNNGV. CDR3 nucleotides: TGTGCCAGCAGACAGGCCTCTAACTATGGCTACACCTTC. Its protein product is CASRQASNYGYTF.

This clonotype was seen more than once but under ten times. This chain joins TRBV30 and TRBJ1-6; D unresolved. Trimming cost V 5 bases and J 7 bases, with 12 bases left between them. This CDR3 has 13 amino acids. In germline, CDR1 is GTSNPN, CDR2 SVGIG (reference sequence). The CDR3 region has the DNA TGTGCCTGGGAAGGTAGCCCGAATTCACCCCTCCACTTT. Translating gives CAWEGSPNSPLHF.

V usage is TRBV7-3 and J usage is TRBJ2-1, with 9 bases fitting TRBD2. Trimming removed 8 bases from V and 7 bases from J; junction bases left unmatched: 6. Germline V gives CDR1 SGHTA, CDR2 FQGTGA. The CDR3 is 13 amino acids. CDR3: CASGGGALNEQFF. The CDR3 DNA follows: TGTGCCAGCGGCGGGGGGGCCTTAAATGAGCAGTTCTTC.

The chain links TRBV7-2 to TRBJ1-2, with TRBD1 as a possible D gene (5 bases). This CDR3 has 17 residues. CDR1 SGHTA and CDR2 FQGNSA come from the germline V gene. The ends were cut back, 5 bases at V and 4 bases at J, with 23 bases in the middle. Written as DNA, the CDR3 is TGTGCCAGCAGCCCCGAGAGGGCGGGGCGCCTGGGCTATGGCTACACCTTC. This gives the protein CASSPERAGRLGYGYTF.

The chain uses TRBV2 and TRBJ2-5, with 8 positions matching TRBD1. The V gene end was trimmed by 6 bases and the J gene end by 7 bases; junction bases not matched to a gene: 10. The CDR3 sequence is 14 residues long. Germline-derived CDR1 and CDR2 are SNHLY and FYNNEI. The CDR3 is CASRPRQGSGTQYF. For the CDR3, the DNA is TGTGCCAGCAGGCCTAGACAGGGGTCAGGGACCCAGTACTTC.

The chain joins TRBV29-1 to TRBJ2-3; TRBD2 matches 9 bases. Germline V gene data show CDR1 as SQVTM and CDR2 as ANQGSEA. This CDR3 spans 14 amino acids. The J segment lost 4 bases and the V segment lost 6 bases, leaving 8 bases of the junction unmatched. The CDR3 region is CSVLSGGSADTQYF. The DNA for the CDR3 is TGCAGCGTCCTCAGCGGGGGGTCCGCAGATACGCAGTATTTT.

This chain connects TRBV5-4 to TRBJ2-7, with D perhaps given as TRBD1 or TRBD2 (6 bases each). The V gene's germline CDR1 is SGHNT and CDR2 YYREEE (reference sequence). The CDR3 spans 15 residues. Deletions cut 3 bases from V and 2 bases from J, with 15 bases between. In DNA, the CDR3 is TGTGCCAGCAGCTATGGGGGGACATCTACCTACGAGCAGTACTTC. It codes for CASSYGGTSTYEQYF.

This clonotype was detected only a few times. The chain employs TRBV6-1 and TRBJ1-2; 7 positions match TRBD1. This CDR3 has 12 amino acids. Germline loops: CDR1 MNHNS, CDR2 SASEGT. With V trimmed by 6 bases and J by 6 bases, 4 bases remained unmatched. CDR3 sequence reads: CASRTGWDGYTF. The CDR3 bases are TGTGCCAGCAGGACAGGGTGGGATGGCTACACCTTC.